These 10 T cell receptor beta chains came from one sample sequenced in a study of blood T cell repertoires in COVID-19. Measured with immunoSEQ multiplex PCR; TCRdb has only the in-frame clones, and not every one. The data show 100,000 to 150,000 clones, over 75% seen once. The specimen was peripheral blood. The receptors come from an older man with active or convalescent COVID-19.

The V call is TRBV11-1, the J call TRBJ2-7; D not certain. The CDR3 has 13 amino acids. The germline gives CDR1 SGHAT, CDR2 FQDESV (reference sequence). V lost 1 base, J lost 3 bases, and 7 bases lay in between. CDR3 nucleotide sequence: TGTGCCAGCAGCTTAGATAACAACTACGAGCAGTACTTC. This gives the protein CASSLDNNYEQYF.

The DNA for the CDR3 is TGTGCCAGCAGTGAATTAGTTCGCTATGGCTACACCTTC. Its protein product is CASSELVRYGYTF. The chain combines TRBV6-1 with TRBJ1-2; D not resolved. Germline V gene lookup returns CDR1 MNHNS and CDR2 SASEGT. The V end lost 2 bases, the J end lost 4 bases, and 8 bases lay between the germline ends. There are 13 residues in the CDR3.

The chain recombines TRBV7-3 with TRBJ2-3, with TRBD2 matching 15 bases. Germline CDR1 reads SGHTA; CDR2 reads FQGTGA. V lost 5 bases, J lost 1 base, and 10 bases stayed unmatched. The CDR3 has 19 amino acids. The CDR3 protein is CASSGTGTSGRIGTDTQYF. The DNA of the CDR3 is TGTGCCAGCAGCGGAACCGGGACTAGCGGGAGGATCGGCACAGATACGCAGTATTTT.

The chain employs TRBV27 and TRBJ1-1, with D possibly matching TRBD1 (6 bases). The CDR3 is made up of 14 amino acids. Germline V gene lookup returns CDR1 MNHEY and CDR2 SMNVEV (reference sequence). V was cut by 6 bases and J by 1 base, with 12 bases left in between. The CDR3 nucleotides read TGTGCCAGCAGCCCCCGGGGACAGAACACTGAAGCTTTCTTT. Its protein product is CASSPRGQNTEAFF.

This clone has at least ten counts. CDR3: CASSPTGRITGNTIYF. The DNA for the CDR3 is TGTGCCAGCAGCCCGACAGGTAGAATCACTGGAAACACCATATATTTT. This chain uses TRBV3-1 (or the pseudogene TRBV3-2) with TRBJ1-3; D might be TRBD1 (6 bases). CDR3 length: 16 amino acids. The V end was cut by 4 bases, the J end by 2 bases, with 15 bases between. CDR1 and CDR2 from the germline V gene are LGHDT and YNNKEL (reference sequence).

The rearrangement joins TRBV5-4 to TRBJ2-7; maybe TRBD1 (6 bases). The CDR3 contains 14 residues. V was pared by 5 bases and J by 4 bases, with 16 bases between. Germline V gene lookup returns CDR1 SGHNT and CDR2 YYREEE (reference sequence). The CDR3 DNA is TGTGCCAGCAGGTTTGGCCAGGGGCCGTACGAGCAGTACTTC. Its protein is CASRFGQGPYEQYF.

V is TRBV24-1 and J is TRBJ2-7; TRBD2 aligns across 7 bases. CDR3 length: 14 amino acids. Trimming removed 7 bases from V and 1 base from J; junction bases left unmatched: 6. The germline V gene has CDR1 KGHDR and CDR2 SFDVKD. CDR3 sequence reads: CATSAPGLSYEQYF. The DNA of the CDR3 is TGTGCCACCAGCGCGCCGGGACTATCCTACGAGCAGTACTTC.

This clone was detected only once. CDR3 coding DNA: TGTGCCAGCACCCAAGGTGGGACTAGCAGAGAGACCCAGTACTTC. Translation: CASTQGGTSRETQYF. This sequence joins TRBV2 and TRBJ2-5; 9 bases are a match to TRBD2. The junction had 10 bases not matched to a gene; V was cut back by 7 bases and J by 4 bases. CDR1 and CDR2 (germline): SNHLY, FYNNEI. The CDR3 is 15 amino acids.

This chain uses TRBV28 with TRBJ2-5; 12 bases are shared with TRBD2. Losses at the gene ends were 6 bases for V and 5 bases for J; bases not matched to a gene: 13. The CDR3 spans 17 residues. Germline assignment: CDR1 MDHEN and CDR2 SYDVKM. DNA for the CDR3: TGTGCCAGCAGAGTCGGACAAGGACTAGCGGGATGGGAGACCCAGTACTTC. Amino acids: CASRVGQGLAGWETQYF.

This chain uses TRBV27 with TRBJ1-4; D is perhaps TRBD1 (5 bases). Germline V gene data show CDR1 as MNHEY and CDR2 as SMNVEV (reference sequence). Trimming took 3 bases from V and 10 from J, leaving 12 bases between them. This CDR3 has 13 residues. CDR3 residues: CASSFNNGGKLFF. The CDR3 DNA sequence: TGTGCCAGCAGTTTTAACAACGGGGGAAAACTGTTTTTT.